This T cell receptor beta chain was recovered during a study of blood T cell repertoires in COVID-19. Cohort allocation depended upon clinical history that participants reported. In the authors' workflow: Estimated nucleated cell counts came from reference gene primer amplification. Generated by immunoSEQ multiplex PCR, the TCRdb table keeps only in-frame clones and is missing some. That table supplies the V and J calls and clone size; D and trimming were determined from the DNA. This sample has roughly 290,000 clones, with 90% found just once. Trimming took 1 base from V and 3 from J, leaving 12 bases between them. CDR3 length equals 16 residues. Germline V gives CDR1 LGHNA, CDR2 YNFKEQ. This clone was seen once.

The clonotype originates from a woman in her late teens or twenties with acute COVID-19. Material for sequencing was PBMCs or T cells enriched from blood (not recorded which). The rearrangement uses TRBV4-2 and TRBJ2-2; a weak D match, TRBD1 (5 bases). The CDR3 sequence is CASSQAPVGDTGELFF. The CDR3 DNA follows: TGTGCCAGCAGCCAAGCCCCTGTAGGGGACACCGGGGAGCTGTTTTTT.